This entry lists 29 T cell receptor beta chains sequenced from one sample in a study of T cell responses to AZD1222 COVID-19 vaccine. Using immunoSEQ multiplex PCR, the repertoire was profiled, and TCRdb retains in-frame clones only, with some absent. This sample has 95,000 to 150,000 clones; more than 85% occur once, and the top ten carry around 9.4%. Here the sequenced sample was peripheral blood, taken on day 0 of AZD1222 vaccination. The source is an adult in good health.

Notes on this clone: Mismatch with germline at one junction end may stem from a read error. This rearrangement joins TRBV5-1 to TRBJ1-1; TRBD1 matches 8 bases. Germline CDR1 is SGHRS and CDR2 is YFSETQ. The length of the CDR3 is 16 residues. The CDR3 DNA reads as TGTGCCAGCAGCTTGGGACCACAGGGGGTGAACACTGAAGCTTTCTTT. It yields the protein CASSLGPQGVNTEAFF.

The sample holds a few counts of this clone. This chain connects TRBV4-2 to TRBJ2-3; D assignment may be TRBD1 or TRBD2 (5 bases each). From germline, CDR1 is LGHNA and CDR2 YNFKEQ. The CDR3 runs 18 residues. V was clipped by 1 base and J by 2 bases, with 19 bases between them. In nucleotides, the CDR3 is TGTGCCAGCAGCCAAGTTCTGATCGGGACGGGCAACACAGATACGCAGTATTTT. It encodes CASSQVLIGTGNTDTQYF.

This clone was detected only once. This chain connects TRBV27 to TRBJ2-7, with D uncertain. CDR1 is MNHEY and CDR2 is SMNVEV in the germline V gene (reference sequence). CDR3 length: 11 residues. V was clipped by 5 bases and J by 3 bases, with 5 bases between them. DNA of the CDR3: TGTGCCAGCAGTACGGGCTACGAGCAGTACTTC. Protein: CASSTGYEQYF.

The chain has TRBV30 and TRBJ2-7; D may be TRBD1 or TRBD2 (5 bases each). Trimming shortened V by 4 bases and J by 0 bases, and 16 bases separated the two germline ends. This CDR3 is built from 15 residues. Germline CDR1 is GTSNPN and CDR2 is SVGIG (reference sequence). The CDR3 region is CAWKLVRGLSYEQYF. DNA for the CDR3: TGTGCCTGGAAGCTTGTCCGGGGCCTCTCCTACGAGCAGTACTTC.

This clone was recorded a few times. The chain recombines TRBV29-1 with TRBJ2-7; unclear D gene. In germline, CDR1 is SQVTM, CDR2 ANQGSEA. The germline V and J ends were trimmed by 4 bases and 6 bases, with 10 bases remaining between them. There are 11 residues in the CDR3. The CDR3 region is CSVVVSAEQYF. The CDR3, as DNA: TGCAGCGTTGTTGTCAGTGCCGAGCAGTACTTC.

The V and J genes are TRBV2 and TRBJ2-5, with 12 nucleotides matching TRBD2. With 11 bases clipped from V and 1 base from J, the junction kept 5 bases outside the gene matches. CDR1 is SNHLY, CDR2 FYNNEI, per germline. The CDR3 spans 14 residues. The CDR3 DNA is TGTGCCGGTGAACTAGCGGGGGGCCAAGAGACCCAGTACTTC. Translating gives CAGELAGGQETQYF.

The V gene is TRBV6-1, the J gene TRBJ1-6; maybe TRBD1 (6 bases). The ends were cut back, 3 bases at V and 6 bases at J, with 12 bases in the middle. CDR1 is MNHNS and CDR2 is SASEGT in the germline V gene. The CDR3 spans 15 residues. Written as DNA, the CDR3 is TGTGCCAGCAGTGACCCTAGGGGGGGTAATTCACCCCTCCACTTT. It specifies CASSDPRGGNSPLHF.

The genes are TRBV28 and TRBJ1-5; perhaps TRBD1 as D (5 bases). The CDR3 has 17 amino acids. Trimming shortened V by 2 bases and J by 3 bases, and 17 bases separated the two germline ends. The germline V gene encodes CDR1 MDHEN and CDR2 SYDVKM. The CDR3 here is CASSLPPGPLPNQPQHF. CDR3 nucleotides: TGTGCCAGCAGTTTACCCCCGGGGCCCCTCCCCAATCAGCCCCAGCATTTT.

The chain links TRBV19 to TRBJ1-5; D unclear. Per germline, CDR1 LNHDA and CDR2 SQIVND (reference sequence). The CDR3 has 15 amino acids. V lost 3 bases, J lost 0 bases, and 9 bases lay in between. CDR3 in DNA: TGTGCCAGTAGTATGAGGAGTAGTAGCAATCAGCCCCAGCATTTT. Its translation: CASSMRSSSNQPQHF.

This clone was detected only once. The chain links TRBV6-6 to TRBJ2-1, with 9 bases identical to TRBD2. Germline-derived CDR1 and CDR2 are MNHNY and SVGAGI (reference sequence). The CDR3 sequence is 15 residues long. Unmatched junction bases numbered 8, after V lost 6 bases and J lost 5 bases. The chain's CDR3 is CASSRGGAKDNEQFF. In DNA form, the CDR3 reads TGTGCCAGCAGCCGCGGGGGGGCGAAGGACAATGAGCAGTTCTTC.

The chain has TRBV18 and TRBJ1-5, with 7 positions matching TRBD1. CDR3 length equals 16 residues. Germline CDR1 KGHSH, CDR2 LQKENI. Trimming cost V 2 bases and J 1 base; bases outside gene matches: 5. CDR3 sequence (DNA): TGTGCCAGCTCACCATTGAGACAGGGCAGCAATCAGCCCCAGCATTTT. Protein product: CASSPLRQGSNQPQHF.

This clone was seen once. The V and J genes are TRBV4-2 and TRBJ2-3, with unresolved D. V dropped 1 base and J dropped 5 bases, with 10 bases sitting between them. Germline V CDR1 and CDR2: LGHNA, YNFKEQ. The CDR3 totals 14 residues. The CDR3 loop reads CASSQGLPGDTQYF. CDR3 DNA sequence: TGTGCCAGCAGCCAAGGGTTACCGGGAGATACGCAGTATTTT.

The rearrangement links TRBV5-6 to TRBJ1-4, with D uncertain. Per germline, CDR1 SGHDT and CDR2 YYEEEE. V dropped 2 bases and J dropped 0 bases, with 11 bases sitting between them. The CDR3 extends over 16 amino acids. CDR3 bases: TGTGCCAGCAGCTTTACCCCTACCTCAACTAATGAAAAACTGTTTTTT. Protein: CASSFTPTSTNEKLFF.

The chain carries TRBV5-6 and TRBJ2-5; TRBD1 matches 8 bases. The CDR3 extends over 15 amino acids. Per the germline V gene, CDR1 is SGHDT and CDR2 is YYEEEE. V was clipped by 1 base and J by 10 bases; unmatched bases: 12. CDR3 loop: CASSLQGAAPRDQYF. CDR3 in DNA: TGTGCCAGCAGCTTGCAGGGGGCGGCCCCCCGTGACCAGTACTTC. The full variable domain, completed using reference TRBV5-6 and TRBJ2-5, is DAGVTQSPTHLIKTRGQQVTLRCSPKSGHDTVSWYQQALGQGPQFIFQYYEEEERQRGNFPDRFSGHQFPNYSSELNVNALLLGDSALYLCASSLQGAAPRDQYFGPGTRLLVL.

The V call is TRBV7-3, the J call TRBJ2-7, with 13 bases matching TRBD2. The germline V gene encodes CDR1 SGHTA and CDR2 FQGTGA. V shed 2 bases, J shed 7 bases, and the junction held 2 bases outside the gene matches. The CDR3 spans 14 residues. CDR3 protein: CASSLGTSGAEQYF. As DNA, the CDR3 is TGTGCCAGCAGCTTAGGGACTAGCGGGGCAGAGCAGTACTTC.

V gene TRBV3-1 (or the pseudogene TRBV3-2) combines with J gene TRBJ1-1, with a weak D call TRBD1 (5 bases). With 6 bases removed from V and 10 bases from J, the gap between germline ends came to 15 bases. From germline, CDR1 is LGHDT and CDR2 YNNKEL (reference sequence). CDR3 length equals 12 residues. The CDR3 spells CASRGTGYRAFF. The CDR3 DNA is TGTGCCAGCAGGGGGACCGGGTACCGAGCTTTCTTT.

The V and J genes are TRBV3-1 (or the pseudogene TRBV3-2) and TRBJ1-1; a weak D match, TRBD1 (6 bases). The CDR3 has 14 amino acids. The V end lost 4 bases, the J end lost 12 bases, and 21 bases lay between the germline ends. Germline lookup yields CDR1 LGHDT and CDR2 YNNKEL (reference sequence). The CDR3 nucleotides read TGTGCCAGCAGCCCGAGGGTGGGGGGCCAAAGGACTTTCTTT. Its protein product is CASSPRVGGQRTFF.

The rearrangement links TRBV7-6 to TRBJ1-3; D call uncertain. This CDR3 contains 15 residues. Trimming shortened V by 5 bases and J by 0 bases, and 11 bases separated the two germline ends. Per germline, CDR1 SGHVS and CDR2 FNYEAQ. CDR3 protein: CASSHHSSSGNTIYF. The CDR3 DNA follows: TGTGCCAGCAGCCACCACAGTAGCTCTGGAAACACCATATATTTT.

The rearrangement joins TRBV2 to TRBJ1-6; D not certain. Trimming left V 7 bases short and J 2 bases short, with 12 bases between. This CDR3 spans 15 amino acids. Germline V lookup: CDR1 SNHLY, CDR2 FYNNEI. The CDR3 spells CASTPREAYNSPLHF. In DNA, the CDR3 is TGTGCCAGCACCCCGAGAGAGGCCTATAATTCACCCCTCCACTTT.

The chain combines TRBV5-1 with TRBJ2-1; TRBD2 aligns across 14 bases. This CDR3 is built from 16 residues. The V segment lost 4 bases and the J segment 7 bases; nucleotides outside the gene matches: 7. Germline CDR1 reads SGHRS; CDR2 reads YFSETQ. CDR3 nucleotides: TGCGCCAGCAGCCCCAGACTAGCGGGAGGGTTTAATGAGCAGTTCTTC. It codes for CASSPRLAGGFNEQFF.

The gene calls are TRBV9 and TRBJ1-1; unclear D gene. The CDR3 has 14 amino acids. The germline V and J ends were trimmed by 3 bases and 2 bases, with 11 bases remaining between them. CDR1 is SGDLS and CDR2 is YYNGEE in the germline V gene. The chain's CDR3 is CASSADGFNTEAFF. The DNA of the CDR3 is TGTGCCAGCAGCGCCGACGGATTCAACACTGAAGCTTTCTTT.

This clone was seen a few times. The CDR3 spells CASTTLLTQDRNSYEQYF. CDR3 nucleotides: TGTGCCAGCACCACCCTCCTGACACAGGACCGAAACTCCTACGAGCAGTACTTC. The chain uses TRBV21-1 and TRBJ2-7; the table's D call, TRBD1, has no DNA check behind it. TRBV21-1 is an annotated pseudogene. The CDR3 has 18 amino acids.

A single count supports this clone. CDR3: CASSLSNSGVGYTF. Here the CDR3 DNA reads TGTGCCAGCAGTTTGAGCAATTCCGGGGTCGGCTACACCTTC. The chain joins TRBV28 to TRBJ1-2, with D uncertain. This CDR3 has 14 residues. Trimming shortened V by 3 bases and J by 8 bases, and 16 bases separated the two germline ends. Germline assignment: CDR1 MDHEN and CDR2 SYDVKM.

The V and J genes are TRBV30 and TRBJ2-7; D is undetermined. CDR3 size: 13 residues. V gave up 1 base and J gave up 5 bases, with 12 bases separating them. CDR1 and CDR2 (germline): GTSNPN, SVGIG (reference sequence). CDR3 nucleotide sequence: TGTGCCTGGAGTGCGTCTACTGCCCACGAGCAGTACTTC. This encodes CAWSASTAHEQYF.

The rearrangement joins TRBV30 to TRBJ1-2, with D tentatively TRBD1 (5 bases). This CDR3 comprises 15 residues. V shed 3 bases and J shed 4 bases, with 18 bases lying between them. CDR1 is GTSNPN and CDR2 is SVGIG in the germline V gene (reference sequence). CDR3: CAWRIGHLSAYGYTF. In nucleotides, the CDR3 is TGTGCCTGGAGGATCGGACACTTGTCCGCCTATGGCTACACCTTC.

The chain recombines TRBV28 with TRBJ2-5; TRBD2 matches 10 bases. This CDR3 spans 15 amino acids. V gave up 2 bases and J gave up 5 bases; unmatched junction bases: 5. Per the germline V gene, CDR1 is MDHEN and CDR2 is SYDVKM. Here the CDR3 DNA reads TGTGCCAGCAGTTTAAAGGGACTAGCGCGGGAGACCCAGTACTTC. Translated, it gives CASSLKGLARETQYF.

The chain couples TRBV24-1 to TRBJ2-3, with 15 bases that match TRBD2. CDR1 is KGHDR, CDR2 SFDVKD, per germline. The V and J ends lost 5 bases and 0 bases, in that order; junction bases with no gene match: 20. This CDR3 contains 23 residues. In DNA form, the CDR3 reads TGTGCCACCAGTGGTCCCGGGGGAGAGGATGGGACTAGCGGGAGGATCAGCACAGATACGCAGTATTTT. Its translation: CATSGPGGEDGTSGRISTDTQYF.

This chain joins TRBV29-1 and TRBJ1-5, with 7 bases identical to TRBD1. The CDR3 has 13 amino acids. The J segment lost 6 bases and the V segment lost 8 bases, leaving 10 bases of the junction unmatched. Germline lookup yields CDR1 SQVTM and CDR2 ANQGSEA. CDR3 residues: CSPLEGQFQPQHF. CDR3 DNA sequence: TGCAGCCCTCTGGAGGGACAGTTTCAGCCCCAGCATTTT. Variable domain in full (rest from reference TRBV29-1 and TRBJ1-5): SAVISQKPSRDICQRGTSLTIQCQVDSQVTMMFWYRQQPGQSLTLIATANQGSEATYESGFVIDKFPISRPNLTFSTLTVSNMSPEDSSIYLCSPLEGQFQPQHFGDGTRLSIL.

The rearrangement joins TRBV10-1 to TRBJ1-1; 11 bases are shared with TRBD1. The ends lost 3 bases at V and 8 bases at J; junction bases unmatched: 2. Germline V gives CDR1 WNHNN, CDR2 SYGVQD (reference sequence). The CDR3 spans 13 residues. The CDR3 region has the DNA TGCGCCAGCAGTGAAGGGGACAGGGGGGAAGCTTTCTTT. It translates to CASSEGDRGEAFF.